These 25 T cell receptor beta chains share one sample of origin, sequenced in a study of T cell changes during pregnancy in multiple sclerosis. The data were produced by immunoSEQ multiplex PCR, yet TCRdb's version contains in-frame clones alone and is incomplete. This sample has around 40,000 clones; roughly 89% occur once, and the top ten carry approximately 1.2%. The sequences come from CD4+ T cells from peripheral blood mononuclear cells, collected in the first trimester of pregnancy. The receptors here all came from a female donor with multiple sclerosis, enrolled in a pregnancy study.

The chain couples TRBV5-1 to TRBJ2-5; D may be TRBD2 (7 bases). This CDR3 is built from 15 residues. V lost 3 bases, J lost 2 bases, and 14 bases lay in between. CDR1 is SGHRS, CDR2 YFSETQ, per germline. CDR3 protein: CASSSSGRGQETQYF. CDR3 bases: TGCGCCAGCAGCTCCTCAGGGAGGGGGCAAGAGACCCAGTACTTC.

This chain connects TRBV4-2 to TRBJ2-5; TRBD2 matches 16 bases. V lost 7 bases, J lost 5 bases, and 10 bases stayed unmatched. Germline V lookup: CDR1 LGHNA, CDR2 YNFKEQ. The CDR3 sequence is 17 residues long. CDR3 region: CASTSGTSGRAGETQYF. In DNA form, the CDR3 reads TGTGCCAGCACCTCAGGGACTAGCGGGAGGGCGGGGGAGACCCAGTACTTC.

The CDR3 DNA is TGTGCCAGCAGCTCCTCTCAGGGACTAGGGGAGCAGTTCTTC. Its protein is CASSSSQGLGEQFF. The rearrangement links TRBV7-7 to TRBJ2-1; TRBD2 matches 8 bases. Germline CDR1 reads SSHAT; CDR2 reads FNYEAQ (reference sequence). V lost 4 bases to trimming and J lost 10 bases; unmatched junction nucleotides: 9. The CDR3 length is 14 residues.

The chain has TRBV27 and TRBJ2-1; 8 bases are a match to TRBD1. This CDR3 has 15 residues. After removal of 2 bases from V and 5 bases from J, the junction contained 5 bases not matched to a gene. The germline V gene encodes CDR1 MNHEY and CDR2 SMNVEV (reference sequence). The CDR3 reads CASSLLGQENNEQFF. For the CDR3, the DNA is TGTGCCAGCAGTTTACTGGGACAGGAAAACAATGAGCAGTTCTTC.

The genes are TRBV27 and TRBJ1-2; 9 bases map to TRBD1. CDR3 length equals 15 residues. CDR1 and CDR2 from the germline V gene are MNHEY and SMNVEV (reference sequence). The trim removed 5 bases at V and 5 bases at J, leaving 9 bases unmatched. The CDR3 DNA reads as TGTGCCAGCAGTCCATTGGACAGGGGCGGGTATGGCTACACCTTC. Amino acids: CASSPLDRGGYGYTF.

This chain uses TRBV28 with TRBJ2-5, with D perhaps TRBD2 (5 bases). The CDR3 covers 13 residues. Trimming removed 5 bases at V and 3 bases at J, with 10 bases between. The V gene's germline CDR1 is MDHEN and CDR2 SYDVKM. The CDR3 sequence: CASSLGLKETQYF. Here the CDR3 DNA reads TGTGCCAGCAGTCTTGGACTTAAAGAGACCCAGTACTTC.

V usage is TRBV28 and J usage is TRBJ1-3, with no clear D. The CDR3 covers 12 residues. V was clipped by 7 bases and J by 2 bases, with 6 bases between them. CDR1 is MDHEN, CDR2 SYDVKM, per germline. The CDR3 sequence: CASTTPGNTIYF. The CDR3, as DNA: TGTGCCAGCACAACACCTGGAAACACCATATATTTT.

V is TRBV7-9 and J is TRBJ2-5; 8 bases agree with TRBD2. The junction had 4 bases not matched to a gene; V was cut back by 5 bases and J by 5 bases. The CDR3 length is 13 residues. In germline, CDR1 is SEHNR, CDR2 FQNEAQ (reference sequence). This CDR3 is CASSLSGTETQYF. DNA for the CDR3: TGTGCCAGCAGCCTTAGCGGGACGGAGACCCAGTACTTC.

V is TRBV9 and J is TRBJ2-1; D call uncertain. The CDR3 is made up of 13 amino acids. From germline, CDR1 is SGDLS and CDR2 YYNGEE. The V gene lost 4 bases and the J gene lost 7 bases, with 12 bases spanning the gap. CDR3 in DNA: TGTGCCAGCAGCCCGCCTGGCGGTAATGAGCAGTTCTTC. The encoded protein is CASSPPGGNEQFF.

The chain carries TRBV30 and TRBJ2-2; 7 nucleotides line up with TRBD1. The ends lost 3 bases at V and 4 bases at J; junction bases unmatched: 5. This CDR3 spans 14 amino acids. The V gene's germline CDR1 is GTSNPN and CDR2 SVGIG (reference sequence). The CDR3 bases are TGTGCCTGGAGGAACACAGGGGTCACCGGGGAGCTGTTTTTT. Translating it yields CAWRNTGVTGELFF.

Written as DNA, the CDR3 is TGTGCCAGCAGCTCCCCCGGGACTGGCTCCTACGAGCAGTACTTC. The encoded protein is CASSSPGTGSYEQYF. J is TRBJ2-7 and V is TRBV5-4; a weak D match, TRBD2 (6 bases). CDR1 and CDR2 from the germline V gene are SGHNT and YYREEE (reference sequence). This CDR3 comprises 15 residues. Trimming cost V 3 bases and J 0 bases, with 13 bases left between them.

This chain links TRBV30 with TRBJ1-6; maybe TRBD1 (5 bases). V gave up 1 base and J gave up 7 bases, with 17 bases separating them. CDR1 GTSNPN and CDR2 SVGIG come from the germline V gene (reference sequence). The CDR3 is 16 amino acids. Here the CDR3 reads CAWSEVLGLRNSPLHF. Written as DNA, the CDR3 is TGTGCCTGGAGTGAAGTCCTGGGACTGAGAAATTCACCCCTCCACTTT. Looking up the rest from reference TRBV30 and TRBJ1-6 gives the full variable domain: SQTIHQWPATLVQPVGSPLSLECTVEGTSNPNLYWYRQAAGRGLQLLFYSVGIGQISSEVPQNLSASRPQDRQFILSSKKLLLSDSGFYLCAWSEVLGLRNSPLHFGNGTRLTVT.

This chain links TRBV28 with TRBJ1-5; D uncertain. Looked up from germline, CDR1 is MDHEN and CDR2 is SYDVKM. The CDR3 contains 15 residues. The V end was cut by 3 bases, the J end by 6 bases, with 15 bases between. CDR3 coding DNA: TGTGCCAGCAGTTTTAGCGGGCGCGGTGGTCAGCCCCAGCATTTT. This encodes CASSFSGRGGQPQHF.

This rearrangement joins TRBV19 to TRBJ1-1; 7 nucleotides line up with TRBD1. Germline loops: CDR1 LNHDA, CDR2 SQIVND (reference sequence). V lost 4 bases to trimming and J lost 1 base; unmatched junction nucleotides: 9. The CDR3 has 16 amino acids. CDR3 protein: CASSKRQGEGNTEAFF. CDR3 coding DNA: TGTGCCAGTAGTAAAAGACAGGGCGAGGGGAACACTGAAGCTTTCTTT.

The chain has TRBV6-1 and TRBJ2-1; 10 bases agree with TRBD2. This CDR3 comprises 17 residues. After removal of 2 bases from V and 11 bases from J, the junction contained 15 bases not matched to a gene. The V gene's germline CDR1 is MNHNS and CDR2 SASEGT. CDR3 sequence: CASSETLAGVLFGQQFF. In nucleotides, the CDR3 is TGTGCCAGCAGTGAAACCCTAGCGGGAGTCCTCTTTGGGCAGCAGTTCTTC.

In regard to this clone: Within the sample, other DNA sequences also encode this same CDR3. The chain is built from TRBV18 and TRBJ2-7; 7 positions match TRBD1. Germline CDR1 reads KGHSH; CDR2 reads LQKENI. The V segment lost 3 bases and the J segment 2 bases; nucleotides outside the gene matches: 4. The CDR3 is 14 amino acids. CDR3: CASSPRQGTYEQYF. The CDR3 DNA sequence: TGTGCCAGCTCACCTCGACAGGGCACCTACGAGCAGTACTTC.

The J gene is TRBJ2-3, the V gene TRBV19; 10 bases line up with TRBD1. The CDR3 loop spans 16 amino acids. Germline assignment: CDR1 LNHDA and CDR2 SQIVND (reference sequence). With V trimmed by 7 bases and J by 6 bases, 13 bases remained unmatched. The CDR3: CASTATGTGEGDTQYF. CDR3 nucleotide sequence: TGTGCCAGTACCGCCACCGGGACAGGGGAAGGGGATACGCAGTATTTT.

This clone was observed a single time. This chain uses TRBV28 with TRBJ1-2, with 9 bases fitting TRBD1. V was pared by 6 bases and J by 2 bases, with 4 bases of the junction left unmatched. Germline V gene sequence: CDR1 MDHEN, CDR2 SYDVKM. The length of the CDR3 is 14 residues. The CDR3 is CASRTGGANYGYTF. In DNA form, the CDR3 reads TGTGCCAGCAGAACAGGGGGCGCAAACTATGGCTACACCTTC.

The chain has TRBV7-9 and TRBJ1-1; 7 bases agree with TRBD1. V lost 5 bases, J lost 3 bases, and 18 bases stayed unmatched. The CDR3 loop spans 18 amino acids. Germline lookup yields CDR1 SEHNR and CDR2 FQNEAQ (reference sequence). In DNA form, the CDR3 reads TGTGCCAGCAGCCCGCCCCGTGTAATGACAGGGTGGGACACTGAAGCTTTCTTT. Encoded protein: CASSPPRVMTGWDTEAFF.

The chain is built from TRBV29-1 and TRBJ2-2; a possible D gene is TRBD2 (6 bases). The V gene's germline CDR1 is SQVTM and CDR2 ANQGSEA. The CDR3 extends over 11 amino acids. Here the CDR3 DNA reads TGCACCGGGGGGAACACCGGGGAGCTGTTTTTT. This translates into CTGGNTGELFF.

The V call is TRBV28, the J call TRBJ1-2; 8 bases align to TRBD1. J was trimmed by 4 bases and V by 6 bases; bases with no gene match: 7. This CDR3 comprises 14 residues. Germline CDR1 and CDR2: MDHEN and SYDVKM. The CDR3 sequence is CASRFRGHGYGYTF. As DNA, the CDR3 is TGTGCCAGCAGGTTCAGGGGGCACGGCTATGGCTACACCTTC.

The rearrangement joins TRBV19 to TRBJ1-5; the match to TRBD1 covers 11 bases. The CDR3 is made up of 15 amino acids. Germline assignment: CDR1 LNHDA and CDR2 SQIVND (reference sequence). Trimming cost V 3 bases and J 4 bases; bases outside gene matches: 2. The CDR3 DNA sequence: TGTGCCAGTAGTATGGACAGGGGGCCAAATCAGCCCCAGCATTTT. Amino acid sequence: CASSMDRGPNQPQHF.

The rearrangement uses TRBV29-1 and TRBJ1-4, with D possibly matching TRBD1 (5 bases). V lost 6 bases and J lost 7, with 24 bases in between. The CDR3 covers 16 residues. Germline V lookup: CDR1 SQVTM, CDR2 ANQGSEA. The CDR3 sequence: CSVSFGGGTISEKLFF. The CDR3 DNA reads TGCAGCGTCAGTTTCGGGGGAGGAACGATATCTGAAAAACTGTTTTTT.

The chain employs TRBV11-2 and TRBJ1-4, with 11 bases aligning to TRBD1. This CDR3 spans 13 amino acids. The junction had 2 bases not matched to a gene; V was cut back by 5 bases and J by 9 bases. Looked up from germline, CDR1 is SGHAT and CDR2 is FQNNGV. In nucleotides, the CDR3 is TGTGCCAGCAGCGGACAGGGGGCGCAAAAACTGTTTTTT. It codes for CASSGQGAQKLFF.

A word on this clone: A read error may account for a junction end that differs from germline. The genes are TRBV7-7 and TRBJ1-1; possibly TRBD1 for D (5 bases). This CDR3 region has 16 residues. CDR1 is SSHAT and CDR2 is FNYEAQ in the germline V gene (reference sequence). The CDR3 DNA reads as TGTGCTAGCAGCTTCCCAGGGACTGGAACGAACACTGAAGCTTTCTTT. The encoded protein is CASSFPGTGTNTEAFF.